The clone carrying this TCR beta chain was seen a handful of times. As yet, its antigen is unknown. The source of the sample is a study of T cell responses to AZD1222 COVID-19 vaccine. General observations from the study: When two AZD1222 doses had been given, Spike-specific TCR breadth and depth rose. White British donors predominated, females outnumbered males, and clonal diversity was possibly underestimated. CD4 TCRs linked to vaccination spanned spike, dominating at 160-218 and 743-854.

The assay was immunoSEQ multiplex PCR, and TCRdb's table has in-frame clones only and misses some. Among tens of thousands of clones listed, over 75% were seen once. This material consisted of peripheral blood, taken on day 0 of AZD1222 vaccination. The source is an adult in good health.

In DNA, the CDR3 is TGTGCCACCAGCAGAGATCGGAGGGACGGAGGCTACACCTTC. Its translation is CATSRDRRDGGYTF. This sequence joins TRBV15 and TRBJ1-2; D might be TRBD1 (5 bases). The V gene lost 0 bases and the J gene lost 8 bases, with 13 bases spanning the gap. The CDR3 runs to 14 residues. CDR1 and CDR2 from the germline V gene are LNHNV and YYDKDF (reference sequence).